A single sample is the source of the 26 T cell receptor beta chains below, sequenced in a study of blood T cell repertoires in COVID-19. Produced via immunoSEQ multiplex PCR; TCRdb's table is partial and in-frame only. The table has 110,000 or so clones, 70% to 90% seen once; the top ten hold 7.5% to 9.5%. Sequencing was carried out using peripheral blood. These receptors were collected from a woman aged 65 to 85 who had recovered from COVID-19.

This chain links TRBV18 with TRBJ2-3; 9 bases agree with TRBD2. The V and J ends lost 4 bases and 2 bases, in that order; junction bases with no gene match: 4. The length of the CDR3 is 15 residues. Germline CDR1 reads KGHSH; CDR2 reads LQKENI. The CDR3 region is CASSRSGGHTDTQYF. The CDR3 coding sequence is TGTGCCAGCTCACGAAGCGGGGGGCACACAGATACGCAGTATTTT.

The chain joins TRBV6-1 to TRBJ2-4, with D tentatively TRBD2 (6 bases). The CDR3 runs 16 residues. Per the germline V gene, CDR1 is MNHNS and CDR2 is SASEGT. The germline V and J ends were trimmed by 0 bases and 1 base, with 10 bases remaining between them. The DNA of the CDR3 is TGTGCCAGCAGTGAAGCGCACAGCGGGGCCAAAAACATTCAGTACTTC. Encoded protein: CASSEAHSGAKNIQYF.

CDR3 protein: CASTGALQETQYF. The CDR3 DNA reads TGTGCCAGCACAGGGGCGCTTCAGGAGACCCAGTACTTC. The chain recombines TRBV2 with TRBJ2-5; tentatively, D is TRBD1 (6 bases). V shed 7 bases and J shed 5 bases, with 14 bases lying between them. The CDR3 runs 13 residues. Germline CDR1 is SNHLY and CDR2 is FYNNEI. Full variable domain (missing parts from reference TRBV2 and TRBJ2-5): EPEVTQTPSHQVTQMGQEVILRCVPISNHLYFYWYRQILGQKVEFLVSFYNNEISEKSEIFDDQFSVERPDGSNFTLKIRSTKLEDSAMYFCASTGALQETQYFGPGTRLLVL.

V gene TRBV30 combines with J gene TRBJ1-5, with a tentative D call TRBD1 (5 bases). Germline CDR1 is GTSNPN and CDR2 is SVGIG (reference sequence). The CDR3 length is 17 residues. V lost 2 bases and J lost 0, with 17 bases in between. CDR3: CAWSLGDWGYSNQPQHF. The CDR3 DNA is TGTGCCTGGAGTTTGGGGGACTGGGGATATAGCAATCAGCCCCAGCATTTT. The whole variable domain, remainder taken from reference TRBV30 and TRBJ1-5, is SQTIHQWPATLVQPVGSPLSLECTVEGTSNPNLYWYRQAAGRGLQLLFYSVGIGQISSEVPQNLSASRPQDRQFILSSKKLLLSDSGFYLCAWSLGDWGYSNQPQHFGDGTRLSIL.

V gene TRBV29-1 combines with J gene TRBJ2-3; 11 bases are a match to TRBD2. The CDR3 consists of 15 residues. Per germline, CDR1 SQVTM and CDR2 ANQGSEA. The trim removed 7 bases at V and 1 base at J, leaving 7 bases unmatched. CDR3 in DNA: TGCAGCGCCTTAAGTAGCGGGGGGGGCACAGATACGCAGTATTTT. Encoded protein: CSALSSGGGTDTQYF.

The J gene is TRBJ1-2, the V gene TRBV28, with unresolved D. Trimming removed 7 bases from V and 4 bases from J, with 13 bases in between. Germline V CDR1 and CDR2: MDHEN, SYDVKM. The CDR3 is 13 amino acids. The CDR3 sequence: CASMRGVIYGYTF. DNA of the CDR3: TGTGCCAGCATGCGGGGAGTGATCTATGGCTACACCTTC.

The chain links TRBV7-2 to TRBJ1-2; D gene uncertain. This CDR3 has 13 amino acids. Looked up from germline, CDR1 is SGHTA and CDR2 is FQGNSA. Trimming took off 2 bases at V and 2 bases at J, with 6 bases between the two ends. The CDR3 DNA is TGTGCCAGCAGCTTATGGCAGAACTATGGCTACACCTTC. The encoded protein is CASSLWQNYGYTF.

The V and J genes are TRBV28 and TRBJ2-7; TRBD2 matches 9 bases. The CDR3 totals 14 residues. Trimming removed 7 bases from V and 2 bases from J; junction bases left unmatched: 6. CDR1 and CDR2 from the germline V gene are MDHEN and SYDVKM. The CDR3 reads CASIPVAGAYEQYF. As DNA, the CDR3 is TGTGCCAGCATCCCCGTAGCGGGGGCCTACGAGCAGTACTTC.

CDR3 amino acids: CASSYMNANQPQHF. The DNA for the CDR3 is TGTGCCAGCAGTTATATGAACGCGAATCAGCCCCAGCATTTT. The chain links TRBV6-2 or TRBV6-3 to TRBJ1-5, with D unresolved. Germline lookup yields CDR1 MNHEY and CDR2 SVGEGT. The CDR3 sequence is 14 residues long. V lost 3 bases and J 4 bases, leaving 10 bases between the germline ends.

This chain links TRBV6-6 with TRBJ1-5; 11 bases line up with TRBD1. Germline V gene sequence: CDR1 MNHNY, CDR2 SVGAGI (reference sequence). The trim removed 7 bases at V and 3 bases at J, leaving 5 bases unmatched. The CDR3 sequence is 15 residues long. The CDR3 here is CASTEGQGVNQPQHF. The DNA for the CDR3 is TGTGCCAGCACTGAGGGACAGGGGGTCAATCAGCCCCAGCATTTT.

The CDR3 DNA reads TGTGCCCAGGAGTTTACAGGATTCACAGATACGCAGTATTTT. This codes for CAQEFTGFTDTQYF. The chain is built from TRBV6-6 and TRBJ2-3, with a possible D match to TRBD1 (5 bases). The ends were cut back, 11 bases at V and 2 bases at J, with 17 bases in the middle. Germline V gene data show CDR1 as MNHNY and CDR2 as SVGAGI (reference sequence). The CDR3 consists of 14 residues.

V and J are TRBV29-1 and TRBJ2-3; unclear D gene. Trimming shortened V by 3 bases and J by 2 bases, and 9 bases separated the two germline ends. Germline assignment: CDR1 SQVTM and CDR2 ANQGSEA. This CDR3 is built from 13 residues. CDR3 protein: CSVDELLTDTQYF. CDR3 sequence (DNA): TGCAGCGTTGACGAGTTACTCACAGATACGCAGTATTTT.

J is TRBJ2-2 and V is TRBV2; 7 positions match TRBD2. Germline trimming cut 6 bases from V and 4 bases from J; bases unmatched to any gene: 5. The CDR3 is 14 amino acids. The germline CDR1 and CDR2 sequences are SNHLY and FYNNEI. The CDR3 region is CASRWEGTTGELFF. DNA of the CDR3: TGTGCCAGCAGGTGGGAGGGGACCACCGGGGAGCTGTTTTTT.

The V call is TRBV5-6, the J call TRBJ1-4, with TRBD1 identical over 9 bases. Germline assignment: CDR1 SGHDT and CDR2 YYEEEE. The CDR3 has 15 residues. V lost 4 bases and J lost 5; bases outside the gene matches: 6. DNA for the CDR3: TGTGCCAGCAGCGACACAGGGGGCGGGAATGAAAAACTGTTTTTT. Translated: CASSDTGGGNEKLFF.

V gene TRBV24-1 combines with J gene TRBJ2-3; 7 bases fit TRBD2. The germline V gene has CDR1 KGHDR and CDR2 SFDVKD. V lost 9 bases to trimming and J lost 2 bases; unmatched junction nucleotides: 1. This CDR3 is 12 amino acids long. This CDR3 is CATRGVTDTQYF. The CDR3, as DNA: TGTGCCACCCGGGGGGTCACAGATACGCAGTATTTT.

The rearrangement uses TRBV7-2 and TRBJ1-6; the D gene is possibly TRBD1 (6 bases). The germline V gene encodes CDR1 SGHTA and CDR2 FQGNSA. CDR3 length: 15 amino acids. V lost 6 bases and J lost 7, with 16 bases in between. The CDR3 coding sequence is TGTGCCAGCAGGCCTCCGGGACACCTGAATTCACCCCTCCACTTT. Translation: CASRPPGHLNSPLHF.

This chain links TRBV29-1 with TRBJ2-7; tentative D call: TRBD1 (6 bases). This CDR3 is built from 14 residues. Germline V CDR1 and CDR2: SQVTM, ANQGSEA. The V end lost 4 bases, the J end lost 2 bases, and 15 bases lay between the germline ends. Written as DNA, the CDR3 is TGCAGCGTTGGTCTCCGGGACAAAGCCTACGAGCAGTACTTC. Its protein product is CSVGLRDKAYEQYF.

This sequence joins TRBV24-1 and TRBJ2-1; 9 bases are shared with TRBD1. This CDR3 spans 15 amino acids. V shed 4 bases and J 6 bases; nucleotides not matched to a gene: 6. The germline V gene encodes CDR1 KGHDR and CDR2 SFDVKD. As DNA, the CDR3 is TGTGCCACCAGTGACCTGACAGGGGGTATCAATGAGCAGTTCTTC. Its translation is CATSDLTGGINEQFF.

V and J are TRBV11-2 and TRBJ2-7; TRBD2 is a possible D gene (5 bases). Germline CDR1 and CDR2: SGHAT and FQNNGV. V was trimmed by 0 bases and J by 6 bases, leaving 9 bases between them. The CDR3 sequence is 13 residues long. CDR3 in amino acids: CASSLDRGSEQYF. As DNA, the CDR3 is TGTGCCAGCAGCTTAGATCGGGGATCCGAGCAGTACTTC.

This clone was seen only a few times. V gene TRBV7-3 combines with J gene TRBJ2-3; D is perhaps TRBD2 (6 bases). The CDR3 totals 14 residues. The germline V and J ends were trimmed by 5 bases and 6 bases, with 15 bases remaining between them. CDR1 SGHTA and CDR2 FQGTGA come from the germline V gene. In DNA, the CDR3 is TGTGCCAGCAGCGCGAGCGGGTGGGGGGATACGCAGTATTTT. It specifies CASSASGWGDTQYF.

This chain links TRBV27 with TRBJ1-1; D perhaps matches TRBD1 (5 bases). The CDR3 runs to 15 residues. Germline V CDR1 and CDR2: MNHEY, SMNVEV (reference sequence). V was clipped by 3 bases and J by 4 bases, with 15 bases between them. CDR3 region: CASSLRGTSVTEAFF. The CDR3 bases are TGTGCCAGCAGTTTGCGCGGGACCTCGGTCACTGAAGCTTTCTTT.

This clone was picked up one time. This chain uses TRBV6-2 or TRBV6-3 with TRBJ1-1, with 7 bases fitting TRBD1. The CDR3 runs 16 residues. The J segment lost 1 base and the V segment lost 6 bases, leaving 11 bases of the junction unmatched. Germline V CDR1 and CDR2: MNHEY, SVGEGT. CDR3 nucleotides: TGTGCCAGCAGACCTCGGACAGGCCTGGGGAACACTGAAGCTTTCTTT. This codes for CASRPRTGLGNTEAFF.

The genes are TRBV18 and TRBJ1-4, with 9 bases lining up with TRBD1. V trimming: 3 bases; J trimming: 6 bases; junction bases outside the gene matches: 5. Germline values: CDR1 KGHSH, CDR2 LQKENI. CDR3 length: 15 amino acids. The CDR3, as DNA: TGTGCCAGCTCACCGTCGACAGGGGGAGATGAAAAACTGTTTTTT. Translating it yields CASSPSTGGDEKLFF.

The gene calls are TRBV7-9 and TRBJ1-4; 7 nucleotides line up with TRBD1. The germline gives CDR1 SEHNR, CDR2 FQNEAQ (reference sequence). This CDR3 contains 15 residues. Trimming took 5 bases from V and 5 from J; bases not matched to a gene: 8. The CDR3 reads CASSQQGTVNEKLFF. DNA of the CDR3: TGTGCCAGCAGCCAACAGGGGACAGTGAATGAAAAACTGTTTTTT.

This clone was detected only once. The J gene is TRBJ1-1, the V gene TRBV4-3; no firm D call. The CDR3 is 14 amino acids. In germline, CDR1 is LGHNA, CDR2 YSLEER. Deletions cut 4 bases from V and 2 bases from J, with 11 bases between. The CDR3 DNA reads TGCGCCAGCAGCCGTTCAGGCACCAACACTGAAGCTTTCTTT. As protein: CASSRSGTNTEAFF.

V is TRBV27 and J is TRBJ2-1; tentatively, D is TRBD2 (6 bases). V gave up 2 bases and J gave up 2 bases, with 7 bases separating them. The CDR3 consists of 14 residues. Germline values: CDR1 MNHEY, CDR2 SMNVEV (reference sequence). CDR3: CASSLTGAYNEQFF. The CDR3 region has the DNA TGTGCCAGCAGTTTAACGGGAGCCTACAATGAGCAGTTCTTC.